The sequence of this TCR beta chain was determined in a study of cytomegalovirus exposure and HLA in healthy donors (dated by TCRdb to about 2017). Regarding the research as a whole: An earlier analysis of roughly 570 of the donors reported about 260 Gb of sequence data and 117 million unique TCR beta sequences obtained from about 170 million T cells. An early release covering over 500 HLA-typed donors comprised roughly 300 gigabases of sequencing data and roughly 85 million unique TCR sequences. Among the approximately 400 genotyped donors, 81% belonged to the genetic ancestry cluster associated with self-reported Caucasian donors. The study aimed to test whether signatures of past pathogen exposure could be identified by cataloging public T cell receptors. The T cell repertoires of some 700 subjects were profiled by immunosequencing and related to cytomegalovirus serostatus. In addition to the first cohort of 650 to 750 subjects, a separate validation cohort of 130 or so different subjects was used. High-throughput TCR immunosequencing, statistical association of individual TCRs with disease status, and machine learning were combined to predict cytomegalovirus infection status. A later analysis re-examined previously published TCR beta repertoires from several hundred donors and added high-resolution HLA genotyping to investigate patterns of TCR occurrence. In the later analysis, no new phenotypic data were used to find candidate immune exposures; instead, reliance was placed on TCR beta sequences and their occurrence across donors. An earlier analysis of 587 of the donors used high-throughput TCR beta sequencing to judge whether each TCR beta V gene segment behaved as functional or pseudogenic. Donor age, sex, ethnicity and CMV serostatus were collected together with the repertoire data. In a later genetic analysis, genome-wide SNP genotypes for about 55% of the roughly 670 donors were used, and that subset was treated as a discovery cohort. Every repertoire in the discovery cohort had been generated on one and the same sequencing platform. HLA typing included class I and class II loci at four-digit resolution. The number of donors typed differed by locus, with roughly 620-630 for A, B, C, DRB1 and DQB1, roughly 550 for DQA1, over 600 for DPA1, and approximately 470 for DPB1. Roughly five DR-DQ haplotypes were handled as single units for association and clustering, since linkage in the cohort was strong. Among roughly 370 genotyped donors of the cohort, an average of 235,054 unique TCR beta nucleotide sequences were sequenced per donor, roughly 20% of them non-productive. General study outcomes and caveats: The earlier analysis of 587 of the donors excluded over 15 rarely observed V segments, including chromosome 9 orphons, because counts were too low. Across donors, most TCR sequences were observed very rarely, whereas some public TCRs were present in many individuals. Because HLA typing was unavailable for some donors at each locus, only the typed subset was used in association tests. Compared with the roughly 700-donor mean, donors in an Asian-associated ancestry cluster had fewer N-insertions in productive TCRs, according to a later genetic analysis. The study gave a list of 150 to 200 TCR beta chains associated with cytomegalovirus. A later genetic analysis associated a missense DCLRE1C variant with V-gene and J-gene trimming of TCR beta chains, and an independent cohort replicated the association. Only TCR beta chains were sequenced in this cohort, and the absence of alpha or paired-chain data limited detectable features. The authors suggested that the approach could potentially be extended to other disease states and immunological phenotypes. Correlated functional status among segregating V segments might be attributable to linkage disequilibrium, but an unknown experimental factor could not be ruled out. The classifier was reported to diagnose cytomegalovirus status with high specificity and sensitivity in both the original cohort and the validation cohort. Sequencing depth was assumed to be roughly uniform across donors in the presence/absence analyses, though that assumption may not hold. A further reported finding was that TCR beta sequences accurately predicted the HLA-A and HLA-B alleles for most subjects in the first cohort. A group of highly shared sequence variants was considered likely to be a technical artifact of the sequencing pipeline. Most CMV-associated TCR beta chains appeared to be HLA-restricted in a later analysis, and the HLA associations seemed to be driven largely by CMV exposure. In a later analysis, the rate of TCR association differed among HLA loci, with DRB1 alleles having the most associated TCRs and HLA-C alleles having the fewest. Strong co-occurrence of HLA alleles, especially DR and DQ, made assigning TCR associations to individual alleles difficult. Some IMGT-functional V segments, including TRBV6-2 and TRBV6-3, could not be told apart with the 87-base-pair reads, so those segments were excluded. In vitro tests confirmed that three of the cytomegalovirus-associated TCR beta chains recognize cytomegalovirus antigens. In an earlier analysis of approximately 590 of the donors, most TCR beta V segments appeared in productive rearrangements about 90% or about 30% of the time, broadly matching IMGT annotations. A later analysis found that HLA-associated TCR beta chains were more clonally expanded and had lower generation probabilities than equally common non-associated chains. In a later analysis, around 15,000 TCR beta sequences were associated with specific HLA alleles at a false discovery rate of 0.05. In a later analysis, several top co-occurrence clusters were reported to appear linked to parvovirus B19, influenza, CMV and Epstein-Barr virus. For the cohort, immune exposure information was limited to CMV serostatus.

The CDR1 and CDR2 encoded by the germline V gene are MNHEY and SVGAGI. The CDR3 contains 15 residues, cysteine and phenylalanine counted. Only the CDR3 portion is preserved as DNA: 45 bases, with reading frame beginning at the first base. V loses 6 bases, J loses 5 bases, and the germline ends lie 19 bases apart. As concerns this clone: What antigen it recognizes has not been identified. Base qualities were left out, and no much larger clone turns up one base away.

In total, approximately 610 healthy bone marrow donors made up the cohort. At the time of sampling, every cohort member was nominally healthy, though immune exposures that went unrecorded were likely present. The donor was CMV seropositive and belonged to the group of more than 250 seropositive cohort members. Each donor provided a peripheral blood sample, and peripheral blood mononuclear cells were used for TCR beta sequencing. The Qiagen DNeasy Blood Extraction Kit was used to extract genomic DNA from the blood cell samples. Library preparation used the immunoSEQ multiplex PCR assay. For the multiplex PCR, a mixture combining 60 forward primers for TCR Vbeta segments and 13 reverse primers for TCR Jbeta segments was used. A multiplex PCR assay on genomic DNA amplified the CDR3 region of rearranged TCR beta genes. The Illumina HiSeq System was used to sequence the amplified TCR beta libraries as 87-base-pair reads. The paper's data handling went like this. In a later analysis, tens of millions of unique TCR beta chains were counted across the 650 to 700 repertoires, and roughly 11 million of these chains were shared by at least two donors. To remove PCR and sequencing errors, raw reads were error-corrected and collapsed into unique sequences using a nearest-neighbor algorithm that merged closely related sequences. Alignment of CDR3 sequences to IMGT reference sequences was used to assign V, D and J gene segments. For a sequence to be retained, a match of at least six nucleotides to both a V gene segment and a J gene segment was required. A rearrangement was called productive if the CDR3 had no stop codons and remained in frame with V and J, and every other rearrangement was called non-productive. Following IMGT convention, CDR3 was defined as the stretch from the second conserved V-encoded cysteine to the conserved J-encoded phenylalanine. The earlier analysis of some 600 of the donors excluded sequences that lacked an unambiguous match to a single V gene segment. In an earlier analysis of almost 600 of the donors, a V segment was called functional when productive rearrangements were above 56.7%, and segregating when the standard deviation between donors exceeded 5%. A statistical classification framework was built for diagnosing cytomegalovirus status from the catalog of TCR beta chain sequences. A later analysis assigned V and J genes by comparing TCR nucleotide sequences with IMGT/GENE-DB human TR gene sequences. In a later analysis, CDR3 sequences and most-parsimonious VDJ recombination scenarios were assigned using the TCRdist pipeline. In a later analysis, each TCR beta chain was defined by its CDR3 amino acid sequence together with its V-gene family, and reads without a unique V-gene family were excluded. As a way to deal with suspected cross-contamination and a sequencing artifact, a later analysis dropped approximately 570 nucleotide sequences that were highly shared and had low generation probability. For each public chain, a later analysis derived a clonal expansion index from normalized ranks of inferred template counts within each repertoire. In a later analysis, generation probabilities were computed with a VDJ recombination model fitted to out-of-frame rearrangements, and the resulting probabilities were checked against IGoR. A later analysis scored TCR-TCR, TCR-HLA and TCR-CMV co-occurrence with hypergeometric tests, applying a repertoire-size bias correction to TCR pairs. A later analysis estimated false discovery rates by permuting HLA or CMV assignments 20 times. A later analysis grouped co-occurring TCRs with DBSCAN, adding TCRdist sequence similarity when clustering within HLA-allele-positive subsets. Repertoires with fewer than 30,000 or more than 120,000 public chains were left out of co-occurrence clustering, as were a handful of repertoires with anomalous nucleotide sharing. TCRdb's version of the immuneACCESS table is confined to in-frame rearrangements and falls short of the full clone set. An unresolved V gene accounts for under half of the shortfall where checked; the remainder is of unknown origin. That table gives V, J and clone size, and the DNA gave D and trimming. Across this sample there are more than 95,000 clones, with about four fifths seen only once. The ten largest clones represent roughly 13% of the sample.

Material for sequencing was PBMCs. The rearranged chain carries TRBV6-5 and TRBJ1-1, and the D gene may be TRBD1, 6 bases matching. The sequence came from a woman aged 55-69 years in good health and CMV-seropositive. At the DNA level, the sequence is TGTGCCAGCAGCTACGTAACAGGGTGGGTGACTGAAGCTTTCTTT. Its coded protein is CASSYVTGWVTEAFF.